A selection of T cell receptor beta chains follows, all from one sample in a study of cytomegalovirus exposure and HLA in healthy donors. Sequencing used immunoSEQ multiplex PCR; TCRdb keeps in-frame clones, though not all of them. The sample carries some 96,000 clones, about 80% recorded once. Sequenced sample: PBMCs. All receptors derive from a man aged 35-49 years in good health and CMV-seronegative. Both conserved end residues are part of each CDR3. D genes are given only for firm matches. Where a row states a size, it is once, few, many or the class of an expanded clone; other rows omit it.

d_call	v_call	clone_size	j_call	cdr3_nt	cdr3_aa
TRBD2	TRBV4-3	NA	TRBJ2-2	TGCGCCAGCAGCCAGCCCCCAGCGGGGGTAACCGGGGAGCTGTTTTTT	CASSQPPAGVTGELFF
NA	TRBV6-5	few	TRBJ1-5	TGTGCCAGCAGCCCCTACAGGGGCAATCAGCCCCAGCATTTT	CASSPYRGNQPQHF
NA	TRBV6-1	NA	TRBJ2-7	TGTGCCAGCAGTGAAGGAGGGTATAGTCGGTTTTACGAGCAGTACTTC	CASSEGGYSRFYEQYF
NA	TRBV5-1	NA	TRBJ2-3	TGCGCCAGCAGCTTGGGGTCCCTTGCGCGCATGCGGACAGATACGCAGTATTTT	CASSLGSLARMRTDTQYF
NA	TRBV14	NA	TRBJ1-3	TGTGCCAGCAGTCGGACAGTTTACTCTGGAAACACCATATATTTT	CASSRTVYSGNTIYF
TRBD1	TRBV13	NA	TRBJ1-1	TGTGCCAGCAGCTCAGGTTCTAATTACAGGGGGCGAGACACTGAAGCTTTCTTT	CASSSGSNYRGRDTEAFF
TRBD1	TRBV7-3	once	TRBJ1-2	TGTGCCAGCAGCCCGTCTGGGACAGTTGGCTACACCTTC	CASSPSGTVGYTF
NA	TRBV6-5	NA	TRBJ2-2	TGTGCCAGCAGCCGAGACGGGGAGCTGTTTTTT	CASSRDGELFF
TRBD1	TRBV7-9	NA	TRBJ1-1	TGTGCCAGCAGCTTAGTCCAGGGGGCAACTGAAGCTTTCTTT	CASSLVQGATEAFF
TRBD1	TRBV4-1	NA	TRBJ1-2	TGCGCCAGCAGCCAAGATTGGATTTGGACAGGCGACTATGGCTACACCTTC	CASSQDWIWTGDYGYTF
TRBD1	TRBV7-9	NA	TRBJ2-7	TGTTCCAGCAGCCAAAACAGGGACAGGAACGAGCAGTACTTC	CSSSQNRDRNEQYF
NA	TRBV21-1	NA	TRBJ2-7	TGTGCCAGCACCCAGCCGCTAGAGCCCTACGAGCAGTACTTC	CASTQPLEPYEQYF
TRBD2	TRBV27	NA	TRBJ2-3	TGTGCCAGCATCAATAGCGGGACCACAGATACGCAGTATTTT	CASINSGTTDTQYF
TRBD1	TRBV5-6	NA	TRBJ2-3	TGTGCCAGCTGGACAGGCTCCACAGATACGCAGTATTTT	CASWTGSTDTQYF
NA	TRBV7-9	NA	TRBJ1-1	TGTGCCAGCAGCACTATTACAGGTCACGAAGCTTTCTTT	CASSTITGHEAFF
NA	TRBV6-5	NA	TRBJ1-1	TGTGCCAGCAGTTACTCGACATGGGCTGAAGCTTTCTTT	CASSYSTWAEAFF
TRBD2	TRBV5-1	NA	TRBJ2-1	TGCGCCAGCAGCTTGTCTAGCGGATTCAATGAGCAGTTCTTC	CASSLSSGFNEQFF
NA	TRBV7-5	few	TRBJ2-5	TGTGTCAGAAGCCTGGGACTAGCGGGGCGGCGGCAGACCCAGTACTTC	CVRSLGLAGRRQTQYF
TRBD1	TRBV10-3	NA	TRBJ1-1	TGTGCCATCAGCGGAAAGACAGGGGCCACTGAAGCTTTCTTT	CAISGKTGATEAFF
TRBD2	TRBV4-3	once	TRBJ2-5	TGCGCCAGCAGCCATCTCAACACAAAAGCGGGAGCTCAAGAGGCCCAGTACTTC	CASSHLNTKAGAQEAQYF
NA	TRBV2	NA	TRBJ2-7	TGTGCCAGCAGTGGGCGGGACCACGAGCAGTACTTC	CASSGRDHEQYF
NA	TRBV6-6	NA	TRBJ1-2	TGTGCCAGCAGGGATACGGGGAGACTCTATGGCTACACCTTC	CASRDTGRLYGYTF
NA	TRBV29-1	NA	TRBJ1-5	TGCAGCGTGGGGGGGAATAGCAATCAGCCCCAGCATTTT	CSVGGNSNQPQHF
TRBD2	TRBV7-9	NA	TRBJ2-5	TGTGCCAGCAGTTCATTAGCGGGGCGGCAAGAGACCCAGTACTTC	CASSSLAGRQETQYF
TRBD2	TRBV9	NA	TRBJ2-2	TGTGCCAGCAGCGAGGGACTAGCGGGGGGGCCTTTTTCCGGGGAGCTGTTTTTT	CASSEGLAGGPFSGELFF
TRBD1	TRBV5-4	NA	TRBJ1-1	TGTGCCAGCAGCGGACCGGGACAGAGTGAAGCTTTCTTT	CASSGPGQSEAFF
TRBD1	TRBV5-4	NA	TRBJ2-5	TGTGCCAGCAGCCAAGGACAGGGGAGAGAGACCCAGTACTTC	CASSQGQGRETQYF
TRBD1	TRBV29-1	once	TRBJ1-3	TGCAGCGCCGCAGAAGGGGGCGGAAACACCATATATTTT	CSAAEGGGNTIYF
NA	TRBV7-9	NA	TRBJ1-3	TGTGCCAGCAGCCACAGGGAAGATGGAAACACCATATATTTT	CASSHREDGNTIYF
TRBD1	TRBV2	NA	TRBJ1-1	TGTGCCAGCAGCGTACAGGGGGACACTGAAGCTTTCTTT	CASSVQGDTEAFF
TRBD2	TRBV4-1	NA	TRBJ2-7	TGCGCCAGCAGCCAAGAGTTGCGGGAGCTTTCCTACGAGCAGTACTTC	CASSQELRELSYEQYF
TRBD1	TRBV7-9	NA	TRBJ2-4	TGTGCCAGCAGCCCCTGGACAGGGGCGGGAAACATTCAGTACTTC	CASSPWTGAGNIQYF
NA	TRBV27	NA	TRBJ2-6	TGTGCCAGCAGTCTAATAGACAGGTCGCTACCAGGAGCTGGGGCCAACGTCCTGACTTTC	CASSLIDRSLPGAGANVLTF
NA	TRBV2	NA	TRBJ1-1	TGTGCCAGCAGTGCGTATTACACTGAAGCTTTCTTT	CASSAYYTEAFF
NA	TRBV5-4	NA	TRBJ2-7	TGTGCCAGCAGCTCGGCTGGGAGGTCCTACGAGCAGTACTTC	CASSSAGRSYEQYF
TRBD1	TRBV7-2	NA	TRBJ2-7	TGTGCCAGCAGCTTAGGTCCAGGGGGCGCCTGGGGCGAGCAGTACTTC	CASSLGPGGAWGEQYF
NA	TRBV2	NA	TRBJ1-3	TGTGCCAGCAGGAAGTTAACCACGGAGCTTGGAAACACCATATATTTT	CASRKLTTELGNTIYF
TRBD2	TRBV19	NA	TRBJ2-1	TGTGCCACCCATACTAGCGGGGAGTACAATGAGCAGTTCTTC	CATHTSGEYNEQFF
NA	TRBV7-9	NA	TRBJ2-7	TGTGCCAGCAGCTTAGTATCTTCCTACGAGCAGTACTTC	CASSLVSSYEQYF
TRBD2	TRBV7-9	once	TRBJ2-3	TGTGCCAGCAGCCACATCGAAGGACTAGCGGGGCAAAGGCATACGCAGTATTTT	CASSHIEGLAGQRHTQYF
TRBD2	TRBV7-9	NA	TRBJ2-1	TGTGCCAGCAGCTTAAGCTCCAGCGGGAGTCTCAATGAGCAGTTCTTC	CASSLSSSGSLNEQFF
TRBD1	TRBV7-9	NA	TRBJ1-1	TGTTCCAGCAGCCCAAGGGTGACAGGGCTGAACACTGAAGCTTTCTTT	CSSSPRVTGLNTEAFF
NA	TRBV7-4	NA	TRBJ2-3	TGTGCCAGCAGCCAAAAAACCGGGTTAATATCGACAGATACGCAGTATTTT	CASSQKTGLISTDTQYF
NA	TRBV28	NA	TRBJ1-4	TGTGCCAGCAGTACCGGGGGGCGAAATGAAAAACTGTTTTTT	CASSTGGRNEKLFF
NA	TRBV7-9	NA	TRBJ1-5	TGTGCCAGCAGCATGGACAGTAGCAATCAGCCCCAGCATTTT	CASSMDSSNQPQHF
TRBD2	TRBV5-1	NA	TRBJ2-7	TGCGCCAGCAGCTTGGAGGGAGGGCCCCATAGGGAGCAGTACTTC	CASSLEGGPHREQYF
TRBD1	TRBV11-2	NA	TRBJ2-7	TGTGCCAGCAGCTTAGGAACAGGGGTCTACGAGCAGTACTTC	CASSLGTGVYEQYF
TRBD2	TRBV7-3	NA	TRBJ2-5	TGTGCCAGCAGCTTAACCGGGGAGGGAGAGACCCAGTACTTC	CASSLTGEGETQYF
TRBD2	TRBV5-6	NA	TRBJ2-5	TGTGCCAGCAGGACCCGACTAGCTTGGCAAGAGACCCAGTACTTC	CASRTRLAWQETQYF
NA	TRBV7-6	NA	TRBJ2-2	TGTGCCAGCAGCCCCAAAGACAGCCCCGGGGAGCTGTTTTTT	CASSPKDSPGELFF
TRBD1	TRBV4-2	once	TRBJ1-3	TGTGCCAGCAGCCATCAGGGGGCTGGCGGGGACACCATATATTTT	CASSHQGAGGDTIYF
TRBD2	TRBV5-1	NA	TRBJ2-1	TGCGCCAGCAGCTTGCCAGGGAGGGTTGAGCAGTTCTTC	CASSLPGRVEQFF
TRBD2	TRBV9	NA	TRBJ2-3	TGTGCCAGCAGCCAGGGACTAGCGGGGACAGATACGCAGTATTTT	CASSQGLAGTDTQYF
NA	TRBV2	NA	TRBJ1-6	TGTGCCAGCAGAGTCGGGACAACTAATTCACCCCTCCACTTT	CASRVGTTNSPLHF
NA	TRBV28	NA	TRBJ2-2	TGTGCCAGCAGTTCCCCTGGAGGGAGGAACACCGGGGAGCTGTTTTTT	CASSSPGGRNTGELFF
NA	TRBV4-3	NA	TRBJ2-1	TGCGCCAGCAGCCTAGAAACTGCCTACAATGAGCAGTTCTTC	CASSLETAYNEQFF
NA	TRBV27	NA	TRBJ2-1	TGTGCCAGCAGTTTATCGGCAACCAGGGAGCAGTTCTTC	CASSLSATREQFF
NA	TRBV10-3	NA	TRBJ2-1	TGTGCCATCAACGAGGGTACGGATGAGCAGTTCTTC	CAINEGTDEQFF
NA	TRBV5-4	NA	TRBJ1-6	TGTGCCAGCAGCTTTGGGGGCGCGGAGTCACCCCTCCACTTT	CASSFGGAESPLHF
NA	TRBV4-1	NA	TRBJ2-7	TGCGCCAGCAGCCAAGTTCCTCGATCTGGTTATCTATACGAGCAGTACTTC	CASSQVPRSGYLYEQYF